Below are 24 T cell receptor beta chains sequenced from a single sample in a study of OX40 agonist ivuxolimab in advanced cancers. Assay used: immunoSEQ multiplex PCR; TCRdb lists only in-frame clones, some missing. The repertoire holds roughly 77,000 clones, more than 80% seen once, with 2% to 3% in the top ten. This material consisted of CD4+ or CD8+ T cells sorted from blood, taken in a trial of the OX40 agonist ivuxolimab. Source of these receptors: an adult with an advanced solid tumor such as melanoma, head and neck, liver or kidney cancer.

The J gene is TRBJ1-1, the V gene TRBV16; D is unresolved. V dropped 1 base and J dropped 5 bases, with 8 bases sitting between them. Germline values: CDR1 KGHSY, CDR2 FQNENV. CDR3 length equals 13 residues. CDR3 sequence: CASSQFSWTEAFF. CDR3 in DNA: TGTGCCAGCAGCCAATTTAGTTGGACTGAAGCTTTCTTT.

The CDR3 protein is CASGLVRGPGEETQYF. In DNA form, the CDR3 reads TGTGCTAGTGGTTTGGTACGAGGCCCAGGGGAAGAGACCCAGTACTTC. V gene TRBV12-5 combines with J gene TRBJ2-5, with D possibly matching TRBD1 (6 bases). The CDR3 runs to 16 residues. The germline CDR1 and CDR2 sequences are LGHNT and FRNRAP. V lost 0 bases and J lost 3, with 14 bases in between.

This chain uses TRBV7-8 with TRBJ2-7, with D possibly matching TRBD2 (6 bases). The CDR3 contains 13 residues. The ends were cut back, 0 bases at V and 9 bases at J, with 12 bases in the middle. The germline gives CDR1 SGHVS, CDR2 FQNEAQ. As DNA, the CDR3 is TGTGCCAGCAGCTTAGCGCTTGGAGGGCCGCAGTACTTC. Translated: CASSLALGGPQYF.

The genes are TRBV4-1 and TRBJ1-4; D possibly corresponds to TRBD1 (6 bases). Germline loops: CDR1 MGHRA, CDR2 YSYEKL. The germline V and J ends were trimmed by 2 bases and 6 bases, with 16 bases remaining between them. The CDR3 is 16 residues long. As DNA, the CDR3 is TGCGCCAGCAGCCAATACCCAGGGGAATCGGATGAAAAACTGTTTTTT. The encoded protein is CASSQYPGESDEKLFF.

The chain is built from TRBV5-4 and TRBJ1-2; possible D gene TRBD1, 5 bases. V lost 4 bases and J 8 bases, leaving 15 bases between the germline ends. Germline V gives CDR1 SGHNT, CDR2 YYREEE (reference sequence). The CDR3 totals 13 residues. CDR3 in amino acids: CASSTPTDRGYTF. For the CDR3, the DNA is TGTGCCAGCAGCACGCCGACAGACCGAGGCTACACCTTC.

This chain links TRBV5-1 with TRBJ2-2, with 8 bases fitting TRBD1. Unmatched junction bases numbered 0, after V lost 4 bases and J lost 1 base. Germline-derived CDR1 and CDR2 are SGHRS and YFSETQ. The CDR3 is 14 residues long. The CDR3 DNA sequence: TGCGCCAGCAGCGACAGGGGGAACACCGGGGAGCTGTTTTTT. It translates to CASSDRGNTGELFF.

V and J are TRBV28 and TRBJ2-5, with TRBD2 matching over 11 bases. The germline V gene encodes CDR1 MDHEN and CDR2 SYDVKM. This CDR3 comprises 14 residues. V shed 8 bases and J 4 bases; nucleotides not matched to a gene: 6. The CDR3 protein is CASGGSGGAETQYF. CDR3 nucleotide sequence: TGTGCCAGCGGGGGTAGCGGGGGGGCAGAGACCCAGTACTTC.

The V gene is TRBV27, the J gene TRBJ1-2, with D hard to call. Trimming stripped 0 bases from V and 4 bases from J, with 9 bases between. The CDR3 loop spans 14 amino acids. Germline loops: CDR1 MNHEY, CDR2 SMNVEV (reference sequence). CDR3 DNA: TGTGCCAGCAGTTTATCGGTTGGCCCCTATGGCTACACCTTC. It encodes CASSLSVGPYGYTF.

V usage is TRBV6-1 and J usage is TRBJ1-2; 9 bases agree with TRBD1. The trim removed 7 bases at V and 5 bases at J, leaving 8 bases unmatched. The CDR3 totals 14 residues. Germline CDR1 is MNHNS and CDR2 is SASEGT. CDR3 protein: CASTSMDRGYGYTF. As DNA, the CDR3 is TGTGCCAGCACCTCGATGGACAGGGGATATGGCTACACCTTC.

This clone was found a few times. The CDR3 bases are TGTGCCACCAGCATAGGGGGGCAGCCCCAGCATTTT. Its protein is CATSIGGQPQHF. V is TRBV15 and J is TRBJ1-5, with D possibly being TRBD1 (6 bases). The V gene lost 4 bases and the J gene lost 7 bases, with 8 bases spanning the gap. Germline V lookup: CDR1 LNHNV, CDR2 YYDKDF (reference sequence). This CDR3 contains 12 residues.

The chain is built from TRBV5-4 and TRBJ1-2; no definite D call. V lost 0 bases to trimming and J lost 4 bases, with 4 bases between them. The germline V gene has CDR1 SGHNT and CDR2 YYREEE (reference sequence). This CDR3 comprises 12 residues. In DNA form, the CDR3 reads TGTGCCAGCAGCTTGGGCAGCTATGGCTACACCTTC. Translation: CASSLGSYGYTF.

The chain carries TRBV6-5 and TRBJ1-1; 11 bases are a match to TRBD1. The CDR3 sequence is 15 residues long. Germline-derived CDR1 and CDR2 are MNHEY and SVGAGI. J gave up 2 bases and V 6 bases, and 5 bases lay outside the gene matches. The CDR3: CASRRTGGPNTEAFF. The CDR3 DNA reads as TGTGCCAGCAGGAGGACAGGGGGCCCTAACACTGAAGCTTTCTTT.

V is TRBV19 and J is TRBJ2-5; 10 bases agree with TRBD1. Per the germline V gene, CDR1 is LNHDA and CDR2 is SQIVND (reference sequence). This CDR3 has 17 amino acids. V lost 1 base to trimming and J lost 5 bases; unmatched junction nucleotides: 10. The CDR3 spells CASSIGHGTGVVETQYF. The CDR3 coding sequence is TGTGCCAGTAGTATAGGTCATGGGACAGGGGTCGTTGAGACCCAGTACTTC.

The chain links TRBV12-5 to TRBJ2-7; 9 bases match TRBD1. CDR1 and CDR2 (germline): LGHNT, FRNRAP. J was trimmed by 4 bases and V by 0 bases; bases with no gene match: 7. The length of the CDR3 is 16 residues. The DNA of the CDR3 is TGTGCTAGTGGTTTGGTACTGACAGGGGGAGAGTACGAGCAGTACTTC. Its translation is CASGLVLTGGEYEQYF.

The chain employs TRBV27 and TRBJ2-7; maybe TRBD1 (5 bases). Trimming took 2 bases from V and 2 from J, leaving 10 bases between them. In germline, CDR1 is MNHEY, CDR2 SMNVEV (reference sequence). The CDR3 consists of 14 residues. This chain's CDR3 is CASSLRAGTYEQYF. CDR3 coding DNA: TGTGCCAGCAGTTTACGCGCAGGGACCTACGAGCAGTACTTC.

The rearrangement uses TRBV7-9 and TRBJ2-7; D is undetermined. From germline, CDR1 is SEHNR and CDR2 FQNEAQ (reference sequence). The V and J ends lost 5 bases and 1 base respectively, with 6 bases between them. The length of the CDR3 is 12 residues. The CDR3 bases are TGTGCCAGCAGCCGGGTTTCCTACGAGCAGTACTTC. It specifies CASSRVSYEQYF.

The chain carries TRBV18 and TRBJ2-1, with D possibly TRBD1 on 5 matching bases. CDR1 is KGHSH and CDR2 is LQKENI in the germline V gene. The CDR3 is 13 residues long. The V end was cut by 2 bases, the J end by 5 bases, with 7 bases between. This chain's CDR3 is CASSPTRDNEQFF. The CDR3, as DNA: TGTGCCAGCTCACCAACCAGGGACAATGAGCAGTTCTTC.

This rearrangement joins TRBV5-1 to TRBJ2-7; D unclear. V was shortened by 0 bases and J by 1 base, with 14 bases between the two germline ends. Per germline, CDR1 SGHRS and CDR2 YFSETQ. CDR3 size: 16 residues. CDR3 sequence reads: CASSLENPQVSYEQYF. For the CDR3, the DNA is TGCGCCAGCAGCTTGGAAAACCCGCAGGTATCCTACGAGCAGTACTTC.

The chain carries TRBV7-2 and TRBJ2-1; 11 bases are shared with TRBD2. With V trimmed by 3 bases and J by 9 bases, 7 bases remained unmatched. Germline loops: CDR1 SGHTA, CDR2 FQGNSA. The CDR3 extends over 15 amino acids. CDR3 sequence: CASSFGTSGLGEQFF. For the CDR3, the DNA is TGTGCCAGCAGCTTCGGGACTAGCGGCCTTGGTGAGCAGTTCTTC.

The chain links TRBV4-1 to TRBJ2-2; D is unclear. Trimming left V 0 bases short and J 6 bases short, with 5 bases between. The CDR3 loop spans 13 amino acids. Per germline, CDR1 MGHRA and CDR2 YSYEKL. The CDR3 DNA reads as TGCGCCAGCAGCCAAGATTACCCCGGGGAGCTGTTTTTT. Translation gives CASSQDYPGELFF.

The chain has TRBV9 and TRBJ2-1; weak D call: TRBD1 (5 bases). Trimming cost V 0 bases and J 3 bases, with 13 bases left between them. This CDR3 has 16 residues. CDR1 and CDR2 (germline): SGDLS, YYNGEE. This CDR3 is CASSVGSRQLYNEQFF. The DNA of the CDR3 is TGTGCCAGCAGCGTAGGGTCCAGACAGCTCTACAATGAGCAGTTCTTC.

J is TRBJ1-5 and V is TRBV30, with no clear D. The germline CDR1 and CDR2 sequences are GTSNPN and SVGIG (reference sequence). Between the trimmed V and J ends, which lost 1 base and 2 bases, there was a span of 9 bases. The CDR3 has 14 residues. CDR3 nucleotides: TGTGCCTGGAGTGCCGGGTACGGCAATCAGCCCCAGCATTTT. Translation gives CAWSAGYGNQPQHF.

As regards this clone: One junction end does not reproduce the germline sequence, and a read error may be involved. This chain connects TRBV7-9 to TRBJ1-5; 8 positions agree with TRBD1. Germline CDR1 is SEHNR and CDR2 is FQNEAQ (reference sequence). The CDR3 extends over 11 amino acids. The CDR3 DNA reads TGTGCCAGCAGCCGACAGGGGCAACAGGAATTT. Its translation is CASSRQGQQEF.

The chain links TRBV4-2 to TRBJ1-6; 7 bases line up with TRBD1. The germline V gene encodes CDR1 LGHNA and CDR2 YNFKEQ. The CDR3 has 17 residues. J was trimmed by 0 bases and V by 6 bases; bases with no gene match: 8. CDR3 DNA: TGTGCCAGCAGTTACGGACAGGACAGCTCCTATAATTCACCCCTCCACTTT. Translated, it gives CASSYGQDSSYNSPLHF.